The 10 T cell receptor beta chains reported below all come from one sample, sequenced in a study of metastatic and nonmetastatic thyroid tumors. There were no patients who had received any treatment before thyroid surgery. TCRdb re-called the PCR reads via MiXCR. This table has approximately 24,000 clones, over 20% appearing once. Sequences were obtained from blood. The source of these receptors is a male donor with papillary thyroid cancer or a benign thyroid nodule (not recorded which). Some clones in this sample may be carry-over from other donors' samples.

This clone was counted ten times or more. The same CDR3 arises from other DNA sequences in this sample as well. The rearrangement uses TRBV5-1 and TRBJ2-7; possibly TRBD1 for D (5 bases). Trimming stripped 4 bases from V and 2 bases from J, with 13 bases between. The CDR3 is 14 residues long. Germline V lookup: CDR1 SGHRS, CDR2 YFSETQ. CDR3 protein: CASSPIRAPYEQYF. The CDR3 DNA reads TGCGCCAGCAGCCCGATCAGGGCGCCCTACGAGCAGTACTTC.

The CDR3 is CASSQDWTEGNQPQHF. The CDR3 DNA reads as TGTGCCAGCAGCCAAGATTGGACAGAGGGCAATCAGCCCCAGCATTTT. The rearrangement links TRBV3-1 to TRBJ1-5; TRBD1 is a possible D gene (6 bases). The V end was cut by 0 bases, the J end by 2 bases, with 11 bases between. This CDR3 spans 16 amino acids. Germline assignment: CDR1 LGHDT and CDR2 YNNKEL (reference sequence).

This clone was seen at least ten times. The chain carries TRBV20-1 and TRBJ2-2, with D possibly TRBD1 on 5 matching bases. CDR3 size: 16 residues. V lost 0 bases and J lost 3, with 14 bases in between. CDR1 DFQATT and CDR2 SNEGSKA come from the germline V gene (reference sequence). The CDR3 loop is CSARDGFLGDTGELFF. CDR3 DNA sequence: TGCAGTGCTAGAGATGGGTTTTTAGGGGACACCGGGGAGCTGTTTTTT.

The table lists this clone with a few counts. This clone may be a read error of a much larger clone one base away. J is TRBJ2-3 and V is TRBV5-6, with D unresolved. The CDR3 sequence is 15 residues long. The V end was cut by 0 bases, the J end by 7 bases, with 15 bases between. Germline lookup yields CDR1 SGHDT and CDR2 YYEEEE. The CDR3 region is CASSLVAVRGYTQYF. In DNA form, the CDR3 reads TGTGCCAGCAGCTTGGTTGCAGTTCGTGGATATACGCAGTATTTT.

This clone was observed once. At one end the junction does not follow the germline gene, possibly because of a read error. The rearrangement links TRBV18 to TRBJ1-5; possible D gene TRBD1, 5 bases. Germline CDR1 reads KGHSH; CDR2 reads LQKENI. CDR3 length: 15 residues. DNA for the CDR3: TGTGCCATCTCACTGTCAGCCGGACATAATCAGCCCCAGCATTTT. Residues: CAISLSAGHNQPQHF.

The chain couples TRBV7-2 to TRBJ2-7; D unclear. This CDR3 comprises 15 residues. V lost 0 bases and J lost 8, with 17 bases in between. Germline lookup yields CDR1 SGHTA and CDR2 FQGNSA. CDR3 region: CASSLARTSLNKQYF. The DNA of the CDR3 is TGTGCCAGCAGCTTAGCCCGGACCTCACTAAACAAGCAGTACTTC.

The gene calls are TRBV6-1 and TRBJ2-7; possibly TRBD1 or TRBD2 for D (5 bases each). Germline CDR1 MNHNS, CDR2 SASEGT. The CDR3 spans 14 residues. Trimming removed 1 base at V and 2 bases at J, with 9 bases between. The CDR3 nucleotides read TGTGCCAGCAGTGAAGAGCCGGGACCCTACGAGCAGTACTTC. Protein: CASSEEPGPYEQYF.

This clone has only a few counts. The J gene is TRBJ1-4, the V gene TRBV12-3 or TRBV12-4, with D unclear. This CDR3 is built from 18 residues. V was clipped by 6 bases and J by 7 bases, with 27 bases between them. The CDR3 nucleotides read TGTGCCAGCAGCCACCACCTTCGTGGATCCCCCTGGAGTGAAAAACTGTTTTTT. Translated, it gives CASSHHLRGSPWSEKLFF.

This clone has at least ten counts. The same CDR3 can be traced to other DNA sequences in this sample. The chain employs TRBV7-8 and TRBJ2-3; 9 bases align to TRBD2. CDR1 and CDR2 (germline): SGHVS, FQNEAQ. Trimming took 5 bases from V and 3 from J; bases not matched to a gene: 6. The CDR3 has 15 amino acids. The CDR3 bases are TGTGCCAGCAGCCTTAGCGGGAGACGGACAGATACGCAGTATTTT. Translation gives CASSLSGRRTDTQYF.

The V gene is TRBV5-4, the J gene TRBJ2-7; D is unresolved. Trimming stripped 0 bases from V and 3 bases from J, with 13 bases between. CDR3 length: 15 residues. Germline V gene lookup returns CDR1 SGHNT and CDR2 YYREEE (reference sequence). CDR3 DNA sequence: TGTGCCAGCAGCTTGGACTCCCTATACGGCTACGAGCAGTACTTC. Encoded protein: CASSLDSLYGYEQYF.